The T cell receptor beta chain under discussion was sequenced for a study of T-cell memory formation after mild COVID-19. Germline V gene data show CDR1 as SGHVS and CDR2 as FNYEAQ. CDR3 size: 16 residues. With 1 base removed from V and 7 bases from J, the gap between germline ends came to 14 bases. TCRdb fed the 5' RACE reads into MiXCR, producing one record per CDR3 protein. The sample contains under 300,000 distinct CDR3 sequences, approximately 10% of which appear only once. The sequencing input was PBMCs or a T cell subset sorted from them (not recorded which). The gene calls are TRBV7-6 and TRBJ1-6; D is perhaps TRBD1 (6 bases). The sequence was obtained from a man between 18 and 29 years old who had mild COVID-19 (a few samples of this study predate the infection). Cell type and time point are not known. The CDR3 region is CASSLEAWQGNSPLHF. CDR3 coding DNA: TGTGCCAGCAGCTTAGAAGCCTGGCAGGGGAATTCACCCCTCCACTTT. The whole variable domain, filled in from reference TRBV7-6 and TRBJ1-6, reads GAGVSQSPRYKVTKRGQDVALRCDPISGHVSLYWYRQALGQGPEFLTYFNYEAQQDKSGLPNDRFSAERPEGSISTLTIQRTEQRDSAMYRCASSLEAWQGNSPLHFGNGTRLTVT.